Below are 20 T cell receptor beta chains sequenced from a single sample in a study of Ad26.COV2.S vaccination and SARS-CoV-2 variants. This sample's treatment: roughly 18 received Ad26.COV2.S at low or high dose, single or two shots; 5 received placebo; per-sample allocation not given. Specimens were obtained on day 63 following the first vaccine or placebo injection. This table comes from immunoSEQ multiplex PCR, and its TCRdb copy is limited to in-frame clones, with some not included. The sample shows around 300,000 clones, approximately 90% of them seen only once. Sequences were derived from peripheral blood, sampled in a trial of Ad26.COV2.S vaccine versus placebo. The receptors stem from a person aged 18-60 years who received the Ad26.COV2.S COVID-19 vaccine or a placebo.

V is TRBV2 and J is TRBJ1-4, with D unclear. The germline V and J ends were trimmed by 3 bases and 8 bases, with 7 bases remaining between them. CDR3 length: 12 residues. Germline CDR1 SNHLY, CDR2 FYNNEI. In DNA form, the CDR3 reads TGTGCCAGCAGTGATCCGGGAGAAAAACTGTTTTTT. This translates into CASSDPGEKLFF.

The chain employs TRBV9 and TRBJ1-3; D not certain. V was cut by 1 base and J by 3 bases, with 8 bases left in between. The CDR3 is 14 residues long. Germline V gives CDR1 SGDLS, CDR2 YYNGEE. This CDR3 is CASSVQDVGNTIYF. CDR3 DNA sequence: TGTGCCAGCAGCGTACAGGACGTTGGAAACACCATATATTTT. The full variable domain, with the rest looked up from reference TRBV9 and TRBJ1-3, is DSGVTQTPKHLITATGQRVTLRCSPRSGDLSVYWYQQSLDQGLQFLIQYYNGEERAKGNILERFSAQQFPDLHSELNLSSLELGDSALYFCASSVQDVGNTIYFGEGSWLTVV.

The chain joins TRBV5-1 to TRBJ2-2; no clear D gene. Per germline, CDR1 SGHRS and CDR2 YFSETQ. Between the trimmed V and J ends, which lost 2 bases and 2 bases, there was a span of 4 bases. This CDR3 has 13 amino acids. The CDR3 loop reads CASSLLNTGELFF. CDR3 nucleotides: TGCGCCAGCAGCTTACTTAACACCGGGGAGCTGTTTTTT.

CDR3 nucleotides: TGTGCCAGCAGCTTTGATATAGCGGGAGGGTCCGATACGCAGTATTTT. Encoded protein: CASSFDIAGGSDTQYF. The rearrangement joins TRBV5-8 to TRBJ2-3; TRBD2 agrees at 11 bases. The CDR3 runs to 16 residues. The germline gives CDR1 SGHTS, CDR2 YDEGEE. The V segment lost 2 bases and the J segment 6 bases; nucleotides outside the gene matches: 8. Full variable domain (remainder filled in from reference TRBV5-8 and TRBJ2-3): EAGVTQSPTHLIKTRGQQATLRCSPISGHTSVYWYQQALGLGLQFLLWYDEGEERNRGNFPPRFSGRQFPNYSSELNVNALELEDSALYLCASSFDIAGGSDTQYFGPGTRLTVL.

DNA of the CDR3: TGTGCCAGCAGCTTAGTGCCAGGGGGGGACACTGAAGCTTTCTTT. This sequence encodes CASSLVPGGDTEAFF. This chain uses TRBV5-5 with TRBJ1-1, with 7 bases aligning to TRBD1. The J segment lost 3 bases and the V segment lost 2 bases, leaving 7 bases of the junction unmatched. The CDR3 covers 15 residues. Germline V gene lookup returns CDR1 SGHKS and CDR2 YYEKEE (reference sequence).

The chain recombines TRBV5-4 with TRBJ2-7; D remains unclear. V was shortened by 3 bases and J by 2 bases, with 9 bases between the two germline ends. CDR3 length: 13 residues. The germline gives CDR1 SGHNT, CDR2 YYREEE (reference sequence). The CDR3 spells CASSSDVTYEQYF. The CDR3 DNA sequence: TGTGCCAGCAGCTCGGACGTAACCTACGAGCAGTACTTC.

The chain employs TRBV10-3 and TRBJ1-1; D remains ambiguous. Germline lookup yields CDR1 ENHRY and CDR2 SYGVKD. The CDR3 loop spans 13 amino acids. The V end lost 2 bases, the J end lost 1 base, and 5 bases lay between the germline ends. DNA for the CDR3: TGTGCCATCAGTGAGGTGGAGAACACTGAAGCTTTCTTT. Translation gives CAISEVENTEAFF.

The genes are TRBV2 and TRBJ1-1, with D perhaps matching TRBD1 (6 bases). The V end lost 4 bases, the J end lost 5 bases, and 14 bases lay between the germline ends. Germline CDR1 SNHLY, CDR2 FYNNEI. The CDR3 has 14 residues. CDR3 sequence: CASSGQGRGTEAFF. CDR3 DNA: TGTGCCAGCAGTGGGCAGGGGAGAGGAACTGAAGCTTTCTTT.

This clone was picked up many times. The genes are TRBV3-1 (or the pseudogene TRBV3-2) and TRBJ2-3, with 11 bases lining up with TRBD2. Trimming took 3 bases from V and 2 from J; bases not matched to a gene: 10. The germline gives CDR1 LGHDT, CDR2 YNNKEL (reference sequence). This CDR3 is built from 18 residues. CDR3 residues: CASSQTSGVGPLTDTQYF. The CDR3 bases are TGTGCCAGCAGCCAGACTAGCGGGGTTGGCCCCCTCACAGATACGCAGTATTTT.

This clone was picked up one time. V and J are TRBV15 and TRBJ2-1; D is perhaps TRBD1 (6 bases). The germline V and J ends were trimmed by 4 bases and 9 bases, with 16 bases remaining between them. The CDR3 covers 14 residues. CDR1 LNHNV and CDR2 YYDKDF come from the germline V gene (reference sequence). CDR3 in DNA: TGTGCCACCAGCACCGTAGCAACAGGGTTTGAGCAGTTCTTC. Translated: CATSTVATGFEQFF.

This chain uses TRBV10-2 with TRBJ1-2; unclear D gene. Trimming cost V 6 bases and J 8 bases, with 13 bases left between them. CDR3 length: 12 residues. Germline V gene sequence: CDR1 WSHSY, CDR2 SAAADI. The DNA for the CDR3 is TGCGCCAGCAGCCACACCCTGGAGGGCTACACCTTC. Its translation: CASSHTLEGYTF.

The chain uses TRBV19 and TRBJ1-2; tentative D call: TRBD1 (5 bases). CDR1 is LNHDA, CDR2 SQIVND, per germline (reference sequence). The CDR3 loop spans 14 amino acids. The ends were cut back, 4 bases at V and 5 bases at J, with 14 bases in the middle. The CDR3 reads CASSTEGLGYGYTF. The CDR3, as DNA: TGTGCCAGTAGTACCGAGGGGTTAGGGTATGGCTACACCTTC.

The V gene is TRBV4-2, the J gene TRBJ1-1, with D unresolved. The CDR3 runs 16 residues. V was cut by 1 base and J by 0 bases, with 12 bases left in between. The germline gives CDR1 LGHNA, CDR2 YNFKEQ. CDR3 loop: CASSQVNGPVNTEAFF. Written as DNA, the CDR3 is TGTGCCAGCAGCCAAGTGAACGGGCCCGTGAACACTGAAGCTTTCTTT.

The CDR3 DNA sequence: TGTGCCAGCAGCCACAGAGATCAGTACACTGAAGCTTTCTTT. Its protein is CASSHRDQYTEAFF. The chain couples TRBV7-9 to TRBJ1-1; D unclear. From germline, CDR1 is SEHNR and CDR2 FQNEAQ (reference sequence). V dropped 5 bases and J dropped 3 bases, with 13 bases sitting between them. This CDR3 contains 14 residues.

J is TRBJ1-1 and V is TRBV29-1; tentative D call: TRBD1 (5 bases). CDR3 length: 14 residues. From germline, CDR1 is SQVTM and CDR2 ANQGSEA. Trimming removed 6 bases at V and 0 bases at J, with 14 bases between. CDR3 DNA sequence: TGCAGCGTCGCCAGGGCCCGCATGAACACTGAAGCTTTCTTT. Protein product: CSVARARMNTEAFF.

The chain's CDR3 is CATSFLPGTGRLTGELFF. The CDR3 DNA sequence: TGTGCCACCAGTTTTTTACCCGGGACAGGTCGACTCACCGGGGAGCTGTTTTTT. The V call is TRBV24-1, the J call TRBJ2-2; TRBD1 aligns across 8 bases. Germline V gene data show CDR1 as KGHDR and CDR2 as SFDVKD. The CDR3 consists of 18 residues. Trimming at V came to 6 bases and at J to 4 bases, leaving 15 bases not matched to a gene.

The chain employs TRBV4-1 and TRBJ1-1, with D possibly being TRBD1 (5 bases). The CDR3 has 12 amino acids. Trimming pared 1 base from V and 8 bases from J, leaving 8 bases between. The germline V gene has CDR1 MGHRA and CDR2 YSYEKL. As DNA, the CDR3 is TGCGCCAGCAGCCAAGGGACAAAAGAAGCTTTCTTT. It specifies CASSQGTKEAFF.

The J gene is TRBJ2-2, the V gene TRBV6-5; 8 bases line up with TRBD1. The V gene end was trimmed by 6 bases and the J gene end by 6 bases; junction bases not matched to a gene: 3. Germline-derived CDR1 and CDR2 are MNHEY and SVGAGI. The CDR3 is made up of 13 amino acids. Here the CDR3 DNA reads TGTGCCAGCAGGGGACAGGTACCCGGGGAGCTGTTTTTT. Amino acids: CASRGQVPGELFF.

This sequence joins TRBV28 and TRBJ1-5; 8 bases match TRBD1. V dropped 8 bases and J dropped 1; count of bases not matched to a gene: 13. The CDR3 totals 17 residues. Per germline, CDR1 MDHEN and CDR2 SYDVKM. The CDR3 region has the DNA TGTGCCAGCGCCCCACAGGGGGTCGGTTTAAGCAATCAGCCCCAGCATTTT. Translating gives CASAPQGVGLSNQPQHF. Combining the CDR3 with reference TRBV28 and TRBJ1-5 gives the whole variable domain DVKVTQSSRYLVKRTGEKVFLECVQDMDHENMFWYRQDPGLGLRLIYFSYDVKMKEKGDIPEGYSVSREKKERFSLILESASTNQTSMYLCASAPQGVGLSNQPQHFGDGTRLSIL.

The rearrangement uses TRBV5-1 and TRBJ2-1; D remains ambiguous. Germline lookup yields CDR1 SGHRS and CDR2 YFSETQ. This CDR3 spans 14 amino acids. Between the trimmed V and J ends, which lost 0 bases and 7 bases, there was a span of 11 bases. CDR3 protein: CASSLGTARNEQFF. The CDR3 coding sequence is TGCGCCAGCAGCTTGGGGACCGCTCGAAATGAGCAGTTCTTC.